This paragraph covers one T cell receptor beta chain sequence. The germline V gene encodes CDR1 KGHSH and CDR2 LQKENI. The CDR3 consists of 14 residues. Germline trimming cut 3 bases from V and 1 base from J; bases unmatched to any gene: 1. TCRdb's copy holds only in-frame clones and misses some; the assay was immunoSEQ multiplex PCR. The data hold 52,000 or so clones, with roughly 80% observed a single time. The data originate from a study of blood T cell repertoires in COVID-19. The chain recombines TRBV18 with TRBJ2-7, with TRBD1 matching 9 bases. This TCR came from a human donor in a cohort sampled during active or convalescent COVID-19. What was sequenced was peripheral blood. CDR3 nucleotide sequence: TGTGCCAGCTCACCGGGACAGGGTTCCTACGAGCAGTACTTC. Its protein product is CASSPGQGSYEQYF.